The source of this TCR beta chain is a study of T cells in Graves' hyperthyroidism and ophthalmopathy. Reasons for excluding patients were uncontrolled infection, other autoimmune disease, pregnancy or lactation. RNA transcripts provided the source from which TCR beta CDR3 regions were amplified. The study used the HTBI primer set for a first-round RT-PCR of the TCR CDR3. From the multiplex PCR reads, TCRdb called clonotypes with MiXCR, one entry per CDR3 protein. This table has 500,000 to 550,000 distinct CDR3 sequences, 20% appearing once. The ends lost 6 bases at V and 5 bases at J; junction bases unmatched: 15. Germline CDR1 MNHNS, CDR2 SASEGT. There are 16 residues in the CDR3. Findings and caveats of the study: Among clonotypes expanded in thyroid above 0.001, most were also found in blood.

This clonotype was counted ten times or more. Its antigen is currently unknown. The origin of this receptor is a young man with Graves' hyperthyroidism. This sequence joins TRBV6-1 and TRBJ1-2; 7 bases agree with TRBD1. The sequencing sample was made of blood. The CDR3 nucleotides read TGTGCCAGCAGGAACGGGGGAGGACAGGAGGGATATGGCTACACCTTC. Translated, it gives CASRNGGGQEGYGYTF.